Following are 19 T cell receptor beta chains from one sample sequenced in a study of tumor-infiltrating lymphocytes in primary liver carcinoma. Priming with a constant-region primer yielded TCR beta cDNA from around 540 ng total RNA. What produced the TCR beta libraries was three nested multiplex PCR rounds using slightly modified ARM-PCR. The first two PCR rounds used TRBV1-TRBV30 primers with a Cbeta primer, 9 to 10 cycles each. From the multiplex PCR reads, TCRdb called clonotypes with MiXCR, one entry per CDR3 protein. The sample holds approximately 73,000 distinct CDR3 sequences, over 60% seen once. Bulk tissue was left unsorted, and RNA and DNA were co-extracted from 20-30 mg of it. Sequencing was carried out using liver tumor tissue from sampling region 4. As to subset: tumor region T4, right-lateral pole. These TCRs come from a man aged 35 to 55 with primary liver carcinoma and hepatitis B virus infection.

The CDR3, as DNA: TGTGCCTTGATCGTAGGAGGCGGGGGTACCTACGAGCAGTACTTC. This encodes CALIVGGGGTYEQYF. This sequence joins TRBV30 and TRBJ2-7; 7 bases align to TRBD2. Losses at the gene ends were 7 bases for V and 2 bases for J; bases not matched to a gene: 14. This CDR3 region has 15 residues. Germline CDR1 GTSNPN, CDR2 SVGIG (reference sequence).

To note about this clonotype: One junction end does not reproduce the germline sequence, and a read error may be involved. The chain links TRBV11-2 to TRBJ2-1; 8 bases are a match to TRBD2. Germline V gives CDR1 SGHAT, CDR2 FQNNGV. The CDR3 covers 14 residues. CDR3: CASNQTSAYNEQLF. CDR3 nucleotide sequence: TGTGCCAGCAACCAGACTAGCGCGTACAATGAGCAGCTCTTC.

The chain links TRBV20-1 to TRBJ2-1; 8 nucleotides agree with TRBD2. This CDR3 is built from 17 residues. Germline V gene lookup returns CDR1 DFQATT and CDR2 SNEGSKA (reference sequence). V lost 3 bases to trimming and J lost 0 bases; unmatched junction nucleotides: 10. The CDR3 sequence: CSARALAGGSSYNEQFF. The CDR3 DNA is TGCAGTGCTAGGGCCCTAGCGGGCGGTAGCTCCTACAATGAGCAGTTCTTC.

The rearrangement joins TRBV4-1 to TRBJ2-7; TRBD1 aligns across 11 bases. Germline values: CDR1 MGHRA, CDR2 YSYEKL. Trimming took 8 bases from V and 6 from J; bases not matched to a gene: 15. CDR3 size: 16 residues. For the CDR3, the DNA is TGCGCCAGCGGCCCACGAGGCGGACAGGGGGCCTTCGAGCAGTACTTC. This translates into CASGPRGGQGAFEQYF.

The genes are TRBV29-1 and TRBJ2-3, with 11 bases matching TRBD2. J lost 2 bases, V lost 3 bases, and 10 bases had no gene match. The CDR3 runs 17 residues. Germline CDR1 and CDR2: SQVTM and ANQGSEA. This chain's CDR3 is CSVERGASGRHTDTQYF. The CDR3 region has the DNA TGCAGCGTTGAGAGAGGGGCTAGCGGGAGGCACACAGATACGCAGTATTTT.

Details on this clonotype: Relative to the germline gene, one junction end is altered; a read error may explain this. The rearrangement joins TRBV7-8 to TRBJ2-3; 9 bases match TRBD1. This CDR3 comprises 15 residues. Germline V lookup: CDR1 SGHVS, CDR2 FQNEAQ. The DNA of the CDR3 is TGTGTCAGCAGCGTACAGGGGGCGTATACAGATACGCAGTATTTT. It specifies CVSSVQGAYTDTQYF.

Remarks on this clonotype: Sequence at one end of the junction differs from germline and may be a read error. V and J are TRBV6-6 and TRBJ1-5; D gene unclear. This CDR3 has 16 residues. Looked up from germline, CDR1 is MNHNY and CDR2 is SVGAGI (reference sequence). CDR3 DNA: TGTTCCAGTAGTTACCGAGTAAAGTATAGCAATCAGCCCCAGCATTTT. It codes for CSSSYRVKYSNQPQHF.

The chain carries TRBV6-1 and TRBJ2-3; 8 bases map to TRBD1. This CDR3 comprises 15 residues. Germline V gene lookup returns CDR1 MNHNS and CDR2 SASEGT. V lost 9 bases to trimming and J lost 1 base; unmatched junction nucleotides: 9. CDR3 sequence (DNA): TGTGCCAGTAGTCTATCGACAGGGGGCACAGATACGCAGTATTTT. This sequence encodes CASSLSTGGTDTQYF.

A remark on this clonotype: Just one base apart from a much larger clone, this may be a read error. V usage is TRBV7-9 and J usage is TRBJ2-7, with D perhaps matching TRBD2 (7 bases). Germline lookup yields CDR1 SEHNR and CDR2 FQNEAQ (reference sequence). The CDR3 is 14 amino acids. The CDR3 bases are TGTGCCAGCAGACATGGGGGGGGCGCCTACGAGCAGCACTTC. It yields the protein CASRHGGGAYEQHF. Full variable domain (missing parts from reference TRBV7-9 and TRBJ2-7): DTGVSQNPRHKITKRGQNVTFRCDPISEHNRLYWYRQTLGQGPEFLTYFQNEAQLEKSRLLSDRFSAERPKGSFSTLEIQRTEQGDSAMYLCASRHGGGAYEQHFGPGTRLTVT.

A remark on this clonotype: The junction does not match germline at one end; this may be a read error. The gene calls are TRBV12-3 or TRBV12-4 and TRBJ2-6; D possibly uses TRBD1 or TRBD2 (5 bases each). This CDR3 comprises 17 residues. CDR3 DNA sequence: TGTGCCAGCACCATTGGCCGGGGCGGGTGTGGGACCAACGTCCTGACTTTC. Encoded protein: CASTIGRGGCGTNVLTF.

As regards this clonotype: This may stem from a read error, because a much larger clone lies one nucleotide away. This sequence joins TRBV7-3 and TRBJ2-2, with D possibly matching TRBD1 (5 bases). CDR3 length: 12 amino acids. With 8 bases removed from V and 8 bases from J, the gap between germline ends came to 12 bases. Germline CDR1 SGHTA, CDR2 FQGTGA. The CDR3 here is CASCHQGGELFF. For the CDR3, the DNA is TGTGCCAGCTGCCATCAGGGAGGGGAGCTGTTTTTT. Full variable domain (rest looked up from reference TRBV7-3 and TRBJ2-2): GAGVSQTPSNKVTEKGKYVELRCDPISGHTALYWYRQSLGQGPEFLIYFQGTGAADDSGLPNDRFFAVRPEGSVSTLKIQRTERGDSAVYLCASCHQGGELFFGEGSRLTVL.

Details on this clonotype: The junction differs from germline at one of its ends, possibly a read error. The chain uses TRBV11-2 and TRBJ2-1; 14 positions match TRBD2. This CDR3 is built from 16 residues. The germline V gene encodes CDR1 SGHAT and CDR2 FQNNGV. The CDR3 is CASSYSSTSGRGGRLF. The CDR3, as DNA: TGTGCCAGCAGCTACTCTTCGACTAGCGGGAGGGGAGGCAGACTCTTC.

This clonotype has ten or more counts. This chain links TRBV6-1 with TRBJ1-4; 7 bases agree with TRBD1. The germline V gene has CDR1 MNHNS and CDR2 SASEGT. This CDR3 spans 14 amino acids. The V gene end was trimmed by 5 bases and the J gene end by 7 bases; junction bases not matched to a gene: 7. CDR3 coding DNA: TGTGCCAGCAGTCCCCGGACAGGCGGTGAAAAACTGTTTTTT. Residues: CASSPRTGGEKLFF.

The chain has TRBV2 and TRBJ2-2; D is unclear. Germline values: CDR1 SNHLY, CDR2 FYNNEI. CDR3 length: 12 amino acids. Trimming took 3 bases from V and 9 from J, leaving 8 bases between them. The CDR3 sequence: CASSENPRELFF. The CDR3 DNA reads TGTGCCAGCAGTGAGAATCCCCGGGAGCTGTTTTTT. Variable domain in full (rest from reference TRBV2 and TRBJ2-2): EPEVTQTPSHQVTQMGQEVILRCVPISNHLYFYWYRQILGQKVEFLVSFYNNEISEKSEIFDDQFSVERPDGSNFTLKIRSTKLEDSAMYFCASSENPRELFFGEGSRLTVL.

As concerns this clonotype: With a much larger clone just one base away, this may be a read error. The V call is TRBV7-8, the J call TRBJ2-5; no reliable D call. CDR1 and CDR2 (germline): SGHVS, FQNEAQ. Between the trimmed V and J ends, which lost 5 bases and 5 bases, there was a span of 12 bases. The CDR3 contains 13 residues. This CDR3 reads CASSTKFAETQYF. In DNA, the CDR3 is TGTGCCAGCAGCACCAAATTCGCGGAGACCCAGTACTTC.

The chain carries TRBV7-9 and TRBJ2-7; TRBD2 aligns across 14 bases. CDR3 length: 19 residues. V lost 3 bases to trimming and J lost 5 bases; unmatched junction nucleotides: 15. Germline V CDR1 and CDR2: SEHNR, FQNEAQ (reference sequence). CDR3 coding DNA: TGTGCCAGCAGCTTCCACTCAACAGTGGGACTAGCGGGAGCCCACGAGCAGTACTTC. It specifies CASSFHSTVGLAGAHEQYF.

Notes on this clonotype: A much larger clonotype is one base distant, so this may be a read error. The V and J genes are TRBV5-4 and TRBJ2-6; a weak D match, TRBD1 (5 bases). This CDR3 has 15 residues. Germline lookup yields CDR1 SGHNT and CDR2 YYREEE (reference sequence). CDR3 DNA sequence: TGTGCCGGCAGCATAAGACAGACGGGGGCCAACGTCCTGACTTTC. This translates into CAGSIRQTGANVLTF.

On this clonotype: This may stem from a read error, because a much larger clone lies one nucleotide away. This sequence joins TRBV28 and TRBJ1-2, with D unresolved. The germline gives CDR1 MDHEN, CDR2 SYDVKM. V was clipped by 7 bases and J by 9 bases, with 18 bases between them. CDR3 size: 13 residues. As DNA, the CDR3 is TGTGCCAGCACCATAGTAGGAGCTAAGCGCTACACCTTC. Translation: CASTIVGAKRYTF.

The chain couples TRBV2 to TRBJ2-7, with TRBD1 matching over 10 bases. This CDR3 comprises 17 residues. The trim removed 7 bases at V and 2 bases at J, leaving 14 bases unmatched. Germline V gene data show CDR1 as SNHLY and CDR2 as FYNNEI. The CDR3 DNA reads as TGTGCCAGCACTACACTTACCGGGACAGGGGCCACCTACGAGCAGTACTTC. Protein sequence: CASTTLTGTGATYEQYF.